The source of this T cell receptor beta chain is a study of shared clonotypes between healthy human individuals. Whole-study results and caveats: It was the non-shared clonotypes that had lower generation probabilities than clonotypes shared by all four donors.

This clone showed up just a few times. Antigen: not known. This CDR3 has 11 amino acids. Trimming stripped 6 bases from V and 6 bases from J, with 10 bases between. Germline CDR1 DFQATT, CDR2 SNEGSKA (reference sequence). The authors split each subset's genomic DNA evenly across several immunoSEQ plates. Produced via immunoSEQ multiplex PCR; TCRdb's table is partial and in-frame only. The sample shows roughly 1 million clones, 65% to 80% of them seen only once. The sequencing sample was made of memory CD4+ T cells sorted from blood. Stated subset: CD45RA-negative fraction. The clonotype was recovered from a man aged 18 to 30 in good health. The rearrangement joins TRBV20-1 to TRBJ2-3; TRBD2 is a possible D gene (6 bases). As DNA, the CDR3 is TGCAGTGCGGAAGGGAGGGATACGCAGTATTTT. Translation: CSAEGRDTQYF.